This record covers a single TCR beta chain. This clonotype has at least ten counts. It has no known antigen specificity. Per-nucleotide qualities are absent, and no much larger clonotype sits a single base away. This record belongs to a study of regulatory T cells in long-lasting Graves disease (dated by TCRdb to about 2021). Regarding the research as a whole: Antithyroid drugs had been taken for less than 3 months by newly diagnosed Graves' disease patients. A total of approximately 35 samples were covered by TCR sequencing, comprising about 13 persistent and 20 or so newly diagnosed Graves' disease patients. The study was conducted in China and was registered as a clinical trial. Patients with persistent Graves' disease were compared with patients with newly diagnosed Graves' disease using TCR sequencing and RNA sequencing of peripheral blood.

Including the terminal cysteine and phenylalanine, the CDR3 comprises 15 residues. The entry retains the CDR3 DNA only, 45 bases that are in frame from base 1. A distance of 12 bases separates the germline ends of V and J, which lose 0 bases and 3 bases respectively. CDR1 and CDR2 are read off the germline V gene as SGHRS and YFSETQ. The method was multiplex PCR. The sample was run on an Illumina HiSeq 4000. To build TCR beta libraries, CDR3 regions were amplified by Arm-PCR using iRepertoire HTBI primers. Gel purification was performed on PCR products prior to sequencing. From the authors' description of their analysis: Gene usage analysis of CDR3 amino acid clonotypes used the approximately 62 TRBV and around 13 TRBJ segments found across samples. COPE and FqMerger were used to merge the filtered high-quality paired reads into contigs. BLAST was used to align contigs to the IMGT TRBV, TRBD and TRBJ reference genes, and CDR3 was defined following IMGT. Any clonotype with a frequency above 0.1% was classified as a highly expanded clone. Shannon entropy was used to measure repertoire diversity, and the Gini coefficient was used to measure V-J evenness. Clonotypes shared by more than one individual were considered public. Through fastp at Q25 and MiXCR, TCRdb rebuilt clones from the public reads, retaining in-frame beta chains. Each entry is one CDR3 protein sequence, shown with its most common DNA and genes. These V and J calls originate from TCRdb's pipeline instead of the authors' own analysis. A total of 550,000 to 650,000 distinct CDR3 sequences appear in this sample, roughly 16% of them only once. The top ten clones comprise about 12% of the sample.

Points the paper makes about the study in general: Only peripheral blood was studied, because thyroid tissue, the primary lesion, was inaccessible. More public clonotypes were shared among persistent patients (over 2,500) than among newly diagnosed patients (roughly 960). Sequencing and analysis were restricted to the TCR beta chain. As a limitation, the authors acknowledged that the small sample size may reduce accuracy. Compared with newly diagnosed patients, persistent Graves' disease patients had lower TCR Shannon entropy and fewer highly expanded clones, which suggests clonal expansion. Preferential use of TRBV28, TRBJ1-2 and TRBJ2-5 was observed in persistent disease, whereas TRBV20-1 and TRBJ2-1 were favored in newly diagnosed disease.

The time point label corresponds to: newly diagnosed GD, antithyroid drugs for less than 3 months. For both TCR sequencing and RNA sequencing, RNA was extracted from PBMCs using TRIzol. The diagnosis of Graves' disease was made according to American Thyroid Association guidelines. Recruitment of patients was carried out at an endocrinology department in Xi'an, China. Each patient gave approximately 9.7 milliliters of peripheral blood, collected in an EDTA anticoagulant tube. Ficoll Paque Plus density gradient separation was used to isolate PBMCs, and no additional T cell sorting was done. An Agilent 2100 Bioanalyzer and agarose gel were used to check RNA quality, while a NanoDrop 2000 measured RNA concentration. These data were likewise used in another study, on T cells in Graves' hyperthyroidism and ophthalmopathy. The second investigation adds: A patient counted as having stable Graves' hyperthyroidism if no progression to ophthalmopathy occurred over 18 months of follow-up. Hyperthyroidism patients were aged 18 to 65 years and newly diagnosed, with disease duration of less than 2 months. Any patient with an uncontrolled infection, another autoimmune disease, pregnancy or lactation was excluded. Clinical symptoms, serum thyroxine and TRAb, thyroid ultrasound, and orbital computed tomography formed the basis for the diagnoses. The TCR CDR3 was subjected to a first round of RT-PCR using the HTBI primer set and the Qiagen OneStep RT-PCR kit. Most expanded thyroid clonotypes (frequency above 0.001) were also detected in blood, suggesting blood repertoires may reflect thyroid immune responses. In cross-validation, a model built on a 13 V-J signature told ophthalmopathy apart from stable hyperthyroidism with less than 90% sensitivity and around 84% specificity, and in testing the same model reached 80%/75%. In validation, progression to ophthalmopathy was predicted by the model with almost 71% sensitivity and 72% to 85% specificity, a median of roughly six months before onset. To identify TCR V-J signatures that set the groups apart, the researchers used a discovery cohort of 100 patients, made up of 40 to 45 with Graves' ophthalmopathy and around 58 with stable Graves' hyperthyroidism. Prospective prediction of ophthalmopathy was tested in an independent validation cohort consisting of 18 to 20 hyperthyroidism patients and some 16 patients who later progressed to ophthalmopathy. For training and testing, the approximately 92 patients in the discovery cohort were randomly divided in a 7:3 ratio. In about 6 Graves' hyperthyroidism patients, the study also compared T-cell repertoires from thyroid tissue with T-cell repertoires from blood. Following sampling, methimazole starting at 30 mg daily was given to hyperthyroidism patients, and high-dose intravenous methylprednisolone was given to ophthalmopathy patients. A second multiplex PCR round built the libraries, followed by size selection and purification. Sequencing of the libraries was done on an Illumina HiSeq2000 using paired-end 100 bp reads. SOAPnuke was used to process the raw data, removing reads that contained adapters or uncalled bases, had a mean Phred below 15, or lacked an exact match to the constant primer or identifier. High-quality paired reads were merged using COPE v1.2.5, and each unique nucleotide sequence was defined as a clonotype. MiTCR v1.1 was used to align clonotypes to the IMGT TRBV, TRBD and TRBJ reference segments. The analysis was restricted to V-J combinations with a frequency above 0.0001, which together covered about 99% of the repertoires. The TCS score was defined as the ratio of F50 (clonal expansion) to E x V (chaos), calculated using BLOSUM62-based TCRdist between CDR3 peptides within each V-J. Welch's t-statistics and random forest reduced fewer than 600 V-J features to under 15, which were used in a naive Bayes classifier (R e1071). No statistical method was used to set the sample size in advance, and investigators knew the group allocation. The paper reports TCR Vbeta CDR3 sequencing of approximately 140 peripheral blood samples: around 45 ophthalmopathy, under 85 hyperthyroidism and around 17 progressor patients.

This receptor was taken from a man younger than 35 with Graves disease. Donor details come from another sample of the same person, matched by shared clones. The receptor chain draws on TRBV5-1 and TRBJ1-2; there is no confident call for the D gene. This material consisted of peripheral blood mononuclear cells (PBMCs), taken at new diagnosis, from a patient treated with antithyroid drugs. At the DNA level, the sequence is TGCGCCAGCAGCTTGGAGTTCAGCCGAGACTATGGCTACACCTTC. It codes for CASSLEFSRDYGYTF.